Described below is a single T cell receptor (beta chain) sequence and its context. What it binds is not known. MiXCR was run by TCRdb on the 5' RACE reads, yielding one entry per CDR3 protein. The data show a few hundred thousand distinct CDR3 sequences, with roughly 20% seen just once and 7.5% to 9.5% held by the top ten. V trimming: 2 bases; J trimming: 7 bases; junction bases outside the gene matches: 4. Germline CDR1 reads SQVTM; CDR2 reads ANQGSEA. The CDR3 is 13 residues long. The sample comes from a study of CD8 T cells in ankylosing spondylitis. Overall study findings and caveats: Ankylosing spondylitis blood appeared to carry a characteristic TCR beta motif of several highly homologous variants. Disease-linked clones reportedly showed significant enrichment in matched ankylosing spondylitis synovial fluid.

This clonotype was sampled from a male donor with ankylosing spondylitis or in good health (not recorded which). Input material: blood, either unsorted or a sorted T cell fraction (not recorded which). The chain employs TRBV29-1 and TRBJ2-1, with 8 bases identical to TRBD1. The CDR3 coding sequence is TGCAGCGTTGAAAGGACAGGGAGGAATGAGCAGTTCTTC. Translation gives CSVERTGRNEQFF.